This entry concerns a single T cell receptor (beta chain). Measured with immunoSEQ multiplex PCR; TCRdb has only the in-frame clones, and not every one. Here the sample spans about 55,000 clones, roughly 81% being singletons. The sample comes from a study of OX40 agonist ivuxolimab in advanced cancers. Trimming pared 4 bases from V and 0 bases from J, leaving 10 bases between. The CDR3 length is 15 residues. Looked up from germline, CDR1 is SEHNR and CDR2 is FQNEAQ (reference sequence). The source material was CD4+ or CD8+ T cells sorted from blood, sampled in a trial of the OX40 agonist ivuxolimab. The rearrangement uses TRBV7-9 and TRBJ1-3; the D gene is possibly TRBD1 (6 bases). This sequence was found in an adult with an advanced solid tumor such as melanoma, head and neck, liver or kidney cancer. CDR3 coding DNA: TGTGCCAGCAGCTCCGACAGGAGCTCTGGAAACACCATATATTTT. Amino acid sequence: CASSSDRSSGNTIYF. Drawing the rest from reference TRBV7-9 and TRBJ1-3, the complete variable domain is DTGVSQNPRHKITKRGQNVTFRCDPISEHNRLYWYRQTLGQGPEFLTYFQNEAQLEKSRLLSDRFSAERPKGSFSTLEIQRTEQGDSAMYLCASSSDRSSGNTIYFGEGSWLTVV.